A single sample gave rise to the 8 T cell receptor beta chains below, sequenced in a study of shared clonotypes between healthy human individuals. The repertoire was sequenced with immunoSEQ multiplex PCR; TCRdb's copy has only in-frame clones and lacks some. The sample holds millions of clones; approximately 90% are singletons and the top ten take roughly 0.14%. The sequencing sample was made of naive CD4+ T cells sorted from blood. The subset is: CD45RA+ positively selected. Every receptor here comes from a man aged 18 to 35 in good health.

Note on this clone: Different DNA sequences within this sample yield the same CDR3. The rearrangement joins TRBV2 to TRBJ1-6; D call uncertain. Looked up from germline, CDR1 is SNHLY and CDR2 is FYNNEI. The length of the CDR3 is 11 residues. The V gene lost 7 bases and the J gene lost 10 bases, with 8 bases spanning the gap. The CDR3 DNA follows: TGTGCCAGCACCATGGACTCACCCCTCCACTTT. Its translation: CASTMDSPLHF.

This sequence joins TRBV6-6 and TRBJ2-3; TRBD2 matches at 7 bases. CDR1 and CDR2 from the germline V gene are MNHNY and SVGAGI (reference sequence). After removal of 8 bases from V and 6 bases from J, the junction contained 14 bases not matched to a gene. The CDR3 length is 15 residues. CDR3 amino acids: CASGRRLAVTDTQYF. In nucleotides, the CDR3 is TGTGCCAGCGGGCGGAGACTAGCTGTGACGGATACGCAGTATTTT.

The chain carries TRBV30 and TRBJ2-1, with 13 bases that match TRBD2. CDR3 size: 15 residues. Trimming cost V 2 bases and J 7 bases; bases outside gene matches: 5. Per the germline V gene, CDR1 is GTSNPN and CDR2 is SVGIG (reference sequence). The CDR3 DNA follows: TGTGCCTGGAGTAGGACTAGCGGGAGTCAGAATGAGCAGTTCTTC. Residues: CAWSRTSGSQNEQFF.

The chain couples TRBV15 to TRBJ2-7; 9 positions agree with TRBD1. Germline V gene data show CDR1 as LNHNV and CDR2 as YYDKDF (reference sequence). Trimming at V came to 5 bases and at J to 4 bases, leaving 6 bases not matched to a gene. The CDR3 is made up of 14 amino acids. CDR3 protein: CATSPRTGAYEQYF. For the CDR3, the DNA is TGTGCCACCAGCCCCCGGACAGGGGCATACGAGCAGTACTTC.

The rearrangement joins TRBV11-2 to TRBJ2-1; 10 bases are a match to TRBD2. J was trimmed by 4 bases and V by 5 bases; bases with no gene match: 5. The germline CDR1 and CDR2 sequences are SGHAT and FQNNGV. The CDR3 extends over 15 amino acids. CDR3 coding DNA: TGTGCCAGCAGCAATACTAGCGGGATTTACAATGAGCAGTTCTTC. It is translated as CASSNTSGIYNEQFF.

The CDR3, as DNA: TGTGCCAGCACCACGCGGGGAAGAGAGGCTTTCTTT. This codes for CASTTRGREAFF. This rearrangement joins TRBV5-4 to TRBJ1-1; no clear D gene. The CDR3 length is 12 residues. V shed 6 bases and J shed 11 bases, with 17 bases lying between them. CDR1 and CDR2 (germline): SGHNT, YYREEE (reference sequence).

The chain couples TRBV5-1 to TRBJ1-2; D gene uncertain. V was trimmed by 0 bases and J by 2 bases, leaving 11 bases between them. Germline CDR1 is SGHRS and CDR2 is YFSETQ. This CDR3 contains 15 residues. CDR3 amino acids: CASSLVGNGNYGYTF. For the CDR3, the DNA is TGCGCCAGCAGCTTGGTAGGAAATGGGAACTATGGCTACACCTTC. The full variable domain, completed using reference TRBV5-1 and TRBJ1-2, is KAGVTQTPRYLIKTRGQQVTLSCSPISGHRSVSWYQQTPGQGLQFLFEYFSETQRNKGNFPGRFSGRQFSNSRSEMNVSTLELGDSALYLCASSLVGNGNYGYTFGSGTRLTVV.

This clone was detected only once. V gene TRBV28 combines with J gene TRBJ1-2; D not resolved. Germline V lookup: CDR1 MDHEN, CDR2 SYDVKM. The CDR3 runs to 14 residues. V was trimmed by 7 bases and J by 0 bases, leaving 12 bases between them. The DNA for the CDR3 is TGTGCCAGCAACCGACTAGTAGCTAACTATGGCTACACCTTC. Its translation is CASNRLVANYGYTF.